The TCR beta chain described here comes from a study of molecular identifiers for immune sequencing clone quantification. Study in general: Replicate RNA came from about 20,000 or 100,000 naive CD8 cells and was split five ways, and four parts were sequenced. Findings of the study overall: A shared barcode on identical TCR molecules could lead to underestimated sizes for highly expanded clones.

Sorted cell numbers of 20,000 to 1,000,000, with 10%, 30% or 50% RNA, served as input for naive CD8 libraries. As regards this clonotype: The antigen remains unidentified.

TCRdb ran MiXCR on the PCR reads and lists one entry per CDR3 protein. This sample has around 460,000 distinct CDR3 sequences, with 20% to 25% found just once. CDR1 and CDR2 from the germline V gene are LGHNT and FRNRAP. This CDR3 has 15 residues. Between the trimmed V and J ends, which lost 0 bases and 0 bases, there was a span of 8 bases. Sequenced: naive CD8+ T cells from blood, with Jurkat cell RNA spiked in. Subset meaning: FACS-sorted CD8+CD4-CCR7+CD45RA+ naive T cells. The TCR originated in a human donor in good health. Some libraries in this study had Jurkat cell RNA spiked in. V usage is TRBV12-5 and J usage is TRBJ1-2; possible D gene TRBD1, 5 bases. The CDR3 protein is CASGLVDTTNYGYTF. Written as DNA, the CDR3 is TGTGCTAGTGGTTTGGTGGACACAACTAACTATGGCTACACCTTC.